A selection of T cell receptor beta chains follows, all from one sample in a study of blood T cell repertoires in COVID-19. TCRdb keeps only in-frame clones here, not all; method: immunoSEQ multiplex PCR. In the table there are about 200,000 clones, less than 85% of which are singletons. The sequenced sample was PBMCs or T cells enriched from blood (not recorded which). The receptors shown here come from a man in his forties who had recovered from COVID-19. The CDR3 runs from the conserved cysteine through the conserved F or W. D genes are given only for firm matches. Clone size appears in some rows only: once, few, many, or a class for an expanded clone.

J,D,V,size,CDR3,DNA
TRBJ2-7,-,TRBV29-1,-,CSVEGHSYEQYF,TGCAGCGTTGAAGGTCACTCCTACGAGCAGTACTTC
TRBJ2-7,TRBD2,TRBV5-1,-,CASSPTSGSYEQYF,TGCGCCAGCAGCCCGACTAGCGGGAGTTACGAGCAGTACTTC
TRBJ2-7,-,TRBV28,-,CASSLSGGSNEQYF,TGTGCCAGCAGTTTATCTGGAGGGAGCAACGAGCAGTACTTC
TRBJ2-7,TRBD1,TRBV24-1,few,CATSGQGGYEQYF,TGTGCCACCAGTGGACAGGGGGGCTACGAGCAGTACTTC
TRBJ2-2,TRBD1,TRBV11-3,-,CASSLDRATGELFF,TGTGCCAGCAGCCTCGACAGGGCCACCGGGGAGCTGTTTTTT
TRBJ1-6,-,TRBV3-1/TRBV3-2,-,CASSQDLYSRYNSPLHF,TGTGCCAGCAGCCAAGATCTGTACAGTCGCTATAATTCACCCCTCCACTTT
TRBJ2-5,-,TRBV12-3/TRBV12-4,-,CASSNGKARAQYF,TGTGCCAGCAGTAACGGGAAGGCGCGGGCCCAGTACTTC
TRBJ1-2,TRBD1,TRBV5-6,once,CASSLGQGFGYTF,TGTGCCAGCAGCTTGGGACAGGGCTTTGGCTACACCTTC
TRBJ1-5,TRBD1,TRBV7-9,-,CASSPGQAINQPQHF,TGTGCCAGCAGCCCCGGACAGGCCATCAATCAGCCCCAGCATTTT
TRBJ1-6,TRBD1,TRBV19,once,CATRQGLYNSPLHF,TGTGCCACGAGACAGGGACTCTATAATTCACCCCTCCACTTT
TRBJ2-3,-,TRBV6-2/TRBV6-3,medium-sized,CASSYSTSTDTQYF,TGTGCCAGCAGTTACTCGACTAGCACAGATACGCAGTATTTT
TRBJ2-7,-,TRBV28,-,CASSLGGREQYF,TGTGCCAGCAGTTTAGGGGGCCGCGAGCAGTACTTC
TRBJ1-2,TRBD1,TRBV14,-,CASSPNLAGTANYGYTF,TGTGCCAGCAGCCCCAATCTTGCCGGGACAGCAAACTATGGCTACACCTTC
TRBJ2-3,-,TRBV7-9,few,CASSLGGQGAGDTQYF,TGTGCCAGCAGCTTAGGGGGGCAGGGCGCAGGAGATACGCAGTATTTT
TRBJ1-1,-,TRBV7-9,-,CASSLGAIAEAFF,TGTGCCAGCAGCTTAGGGGCGATCGCTGAAGCTTTCTTT
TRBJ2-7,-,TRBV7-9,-,CASSRRDTYEQYF,TGTGCCAGCAGCCGCCGGGACACGTACGAGCAGTACTTC
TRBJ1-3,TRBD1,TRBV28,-,CASSLGLTGGSGNTIYF,TGTGCCAGCAGTTTGGGACTTACAGGGGGCTCTGGAAACACCATATATTTT
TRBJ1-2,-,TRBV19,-,CASTTGGRGAGYTF,TGTGCCAGTACCACCGGCGGGAGGGGTGCTGGCTACACCTTC
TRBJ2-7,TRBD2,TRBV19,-,CASSSAGGPRYEQYF,TGTGCCAGTAGTTCGGCGGGAGGGCCGAGATACGAGCAGTACTTC
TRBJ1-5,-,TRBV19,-,CASREGGRNQPQHF,TGTGCCAGTAGGGAGGGTGGCCGGAATCAGCCCCAGCATTTT
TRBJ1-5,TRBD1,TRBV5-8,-,CASSMDRNQPQHF,TGTGCCAGCAGCATGGACAGGAATCAGCCCCAGCATTTT
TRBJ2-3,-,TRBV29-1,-,CSVAGVTLDTQYF,TGCAGCGTTGCGGGAGTGACATTAGATACGCAGTATTTT
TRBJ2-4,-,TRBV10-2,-,CASASQQGIALGLTKNIQYF,TGCGCCAGCGCTAGCCAACAGGGAATAGCTCTTGGACTTACCAAAAACATTCAGTACTTC
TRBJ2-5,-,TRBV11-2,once,CASSRGETQYF,TGTGCCAGCAGCCGGGGAGAGACCCAGTACTTC
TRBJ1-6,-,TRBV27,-,CASSPTSGVSPLHF,TGTGCCAGCAGTCCTACGAGCGGGGTCTCACCCCTCCACTTT
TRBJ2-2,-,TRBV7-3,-,CASSLTGGGTGELFF,TGTGCCAGCAGCTTAACCGGAGGAGGAACCGGGGAGCTGTTTTTT
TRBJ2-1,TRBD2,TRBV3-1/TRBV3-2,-,CASSQDPSGTNEQFF,TGTGCCAGCAGCCAAGATCCTAGCGGCACAAATGAGCAGTTCTTC
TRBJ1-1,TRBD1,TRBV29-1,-,CSVEVPGQGYTEAFF,TGCAGCGTTGAAGTCCCGGGACAGGGGTACACTGAAGCTTTCTTT
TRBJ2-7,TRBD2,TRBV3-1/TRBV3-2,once,CASSLREGEQYF,TGTGCCAGCAGCCTCAGGGAGGGCGAGCAGTACTTC
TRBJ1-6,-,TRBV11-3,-,CASSFGERDSPLHF,TGTGCCAGCAGCTTTGGGGAGAGGGATTCACCCCTCCACTTT
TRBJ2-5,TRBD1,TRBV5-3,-,CASLHRVNDRVGRTQYF,TGTGCCAGCCTACACAGAGTAAATGACAGGGTGGGTCGGACCCAGTACTTC
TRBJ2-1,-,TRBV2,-,CASSAYRQYNEQFF,TGTGCCAGCAGTGCGTACAGGCAGTACAATGAGCAGTTCTTC
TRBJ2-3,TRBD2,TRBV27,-,CASSFRASGSDLDTQYF,TGTGCCAGCAGTTTCCGTGCTAGCGGGAGTGATTTGGATACGCAGTATTTT
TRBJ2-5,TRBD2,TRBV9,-,CASSGGTSGKETQYF,TGTGCCAGCAGCGGGGGGACTAGCGGGAAGGAGACCCAGTACTTC
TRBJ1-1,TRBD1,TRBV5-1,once,CASSLARQGEVAFF,TGCGCCAGCAGCTTGGCCCGGCAGGGGGAGGTAGCTTTCTTT
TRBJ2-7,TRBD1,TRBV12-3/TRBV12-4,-,CASRTGGHEQYF,TGTGCCAGCAGGACAGGGGGGCACGAGCAGTACTTC
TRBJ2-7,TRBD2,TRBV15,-,CATSRRTSGAYEQYF,TGTGCCACCAGCAGACGGACTAGCGGTGCCTACGAGCAGTACTTC
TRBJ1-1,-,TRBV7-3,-,CASSLEVPRGDTEAFF,TGTGCCAGCAGCTTGGAGGTCCCGAGAGGAGACACTGAAGCTTTCTTT
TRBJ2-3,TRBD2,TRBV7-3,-,CASSLTSGIADTQYF,TGTGCCAGCAGCTTGACTAGCGGGATTGCAGATACGCAGTATTTT
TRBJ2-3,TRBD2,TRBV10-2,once,CASSEPAGVDTQYF,TGCGCCAGCAGTGAACCAGCGGGAGTGGATACGCAGTATTTT
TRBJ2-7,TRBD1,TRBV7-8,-,CASRQRTGGTNEQYF,TGTGCCAGCAGGCAGAGGACAGGGGGAACCAACGAGCAGTACTTC
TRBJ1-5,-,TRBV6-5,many,CASSPGTAQPQHF,TGTGCCAGCAGCCCCGGAACAGCACAGCCCCAGCATTTT
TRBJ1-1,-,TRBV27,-,CASSLTWGGGTEAFF,TGTGCCAGCAGTTTAACCTGGGGGGGAGGCACTGAAGCTTTCTTT